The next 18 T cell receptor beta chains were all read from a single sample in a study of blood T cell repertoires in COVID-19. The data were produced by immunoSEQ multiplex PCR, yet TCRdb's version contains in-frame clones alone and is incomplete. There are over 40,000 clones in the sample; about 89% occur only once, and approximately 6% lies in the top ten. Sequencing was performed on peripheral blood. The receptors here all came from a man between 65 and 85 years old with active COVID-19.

The CDR3 protein is CASSLGGGAHNSPLHF. The CDR3 coding sequence is TGCGCCAGCAGCCTGGGCGGGGGGGCCCATAATTCACCCCTCCACTTT. This chain links TRBV5-1 with TRBJ1-6; D may be TRBD1 (6 bases). The V gene lost 4 bases and the J gene lost 5 bases, with 16 bases spanning the gap. The CDR3 runs to 16 residues. In germline, CDR1 is SGHRS, CDR2 YFSETQ.

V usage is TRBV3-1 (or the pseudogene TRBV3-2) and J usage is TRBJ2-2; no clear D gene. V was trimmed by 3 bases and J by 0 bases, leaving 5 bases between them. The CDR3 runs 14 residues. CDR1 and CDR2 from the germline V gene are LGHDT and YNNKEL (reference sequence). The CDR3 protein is CASSQAANTGELFF. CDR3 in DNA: TGTGCCAGCAGCCAGGCCGCGAACACCGGGGAGCTGTTTTTT.

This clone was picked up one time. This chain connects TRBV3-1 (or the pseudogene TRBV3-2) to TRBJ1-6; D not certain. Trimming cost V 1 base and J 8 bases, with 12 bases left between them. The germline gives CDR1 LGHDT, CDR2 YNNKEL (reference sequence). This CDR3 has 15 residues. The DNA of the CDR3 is TGTGCCAGCAGCCAAGGTCTGGGAGTGGATTCACCCCTCCACTTT. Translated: CASSQGLGVDSPLHF.

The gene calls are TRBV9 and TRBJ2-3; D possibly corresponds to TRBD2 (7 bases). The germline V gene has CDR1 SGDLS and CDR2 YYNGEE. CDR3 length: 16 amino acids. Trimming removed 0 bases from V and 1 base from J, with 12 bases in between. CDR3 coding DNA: TGTGCCAGCAGCGTAGGTAGGGGGGGCGGCACAGATACGCAGTATTTT. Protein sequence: CASSVGRGGGTDTQYF.

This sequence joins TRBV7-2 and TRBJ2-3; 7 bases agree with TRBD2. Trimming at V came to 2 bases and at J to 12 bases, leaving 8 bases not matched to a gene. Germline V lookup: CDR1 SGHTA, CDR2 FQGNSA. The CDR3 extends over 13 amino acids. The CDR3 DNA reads TGTGCCAGCAGCTTAAGCGGGGACCCGCCACAGTATTTT. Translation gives CASSLSGDPPQYF.

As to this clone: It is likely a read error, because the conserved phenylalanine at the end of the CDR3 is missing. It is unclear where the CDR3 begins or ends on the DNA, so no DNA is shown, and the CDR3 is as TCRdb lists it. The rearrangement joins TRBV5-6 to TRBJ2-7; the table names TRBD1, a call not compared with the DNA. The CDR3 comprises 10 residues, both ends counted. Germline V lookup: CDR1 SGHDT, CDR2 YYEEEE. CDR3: CASRGDRKVN.

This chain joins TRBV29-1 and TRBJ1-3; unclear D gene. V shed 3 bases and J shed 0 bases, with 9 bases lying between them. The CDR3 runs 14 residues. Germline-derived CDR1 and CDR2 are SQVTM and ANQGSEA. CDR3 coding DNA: TGCAGCGTTGATTCGGCAGGCTCTGGAAACACCATATATTTT. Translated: CSVDSAGSGNTIYF. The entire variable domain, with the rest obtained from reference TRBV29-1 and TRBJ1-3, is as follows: SAVISQKPSRDICQRGTSLTIQCQVDSQVTMMFWYRQQPGQSLTLIATANQGSEATYESGFVIDKFPISRPNLTFSTLTVSNMSPEDSSIYLCSVDSAGSGNTIYFGEGSWLTVV.

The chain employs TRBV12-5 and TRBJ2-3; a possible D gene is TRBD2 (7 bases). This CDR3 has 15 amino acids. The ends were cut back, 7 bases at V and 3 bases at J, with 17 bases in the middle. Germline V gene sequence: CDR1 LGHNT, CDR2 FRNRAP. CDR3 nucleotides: TGTGCTAGTGCCCGGGTGGGGGGGCGGACAGATACGCAGTATTTT. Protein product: CASARVGGRTDTQYF. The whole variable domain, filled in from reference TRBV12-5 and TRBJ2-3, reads DARVTQTPRHKVTEMGQEVTMRCQPILGHNTVFWYRQTMMQGLELLAYFRNRAPLDDSGMPKDRFSAEMPDATLATLKIQPSEPRDSAVYFCASARVGGRTDTQYFGPGTRLTVL.

CDR3 bases: TGTGCCAGCAGTTATTCACCAAGAAGGACAGTTTACGAGCAGTACTTC. This gives the protein CASSYSPRRTVYEQYF. This rearrangement joins TRBV6-9 to TRBJ2-7; D perhaps matches TRBD1 (6 bases). V was trimmed by 0 bases and J by 4 bases, leaving 16 bases between them. The germline V gene encodes CDR1 MNHGY and CDR2 SVAAGI. The CDR3 is 16 residues long.

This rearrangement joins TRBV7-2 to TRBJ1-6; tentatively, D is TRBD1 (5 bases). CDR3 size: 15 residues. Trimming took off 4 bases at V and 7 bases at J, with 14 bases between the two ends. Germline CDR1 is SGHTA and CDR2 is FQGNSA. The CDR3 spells CASSSGGGGNSPLHF. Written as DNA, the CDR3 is TGTGCCAGCAGCTCAGGCGGGGGTGGCAATTCACCCCTCCACTTT.

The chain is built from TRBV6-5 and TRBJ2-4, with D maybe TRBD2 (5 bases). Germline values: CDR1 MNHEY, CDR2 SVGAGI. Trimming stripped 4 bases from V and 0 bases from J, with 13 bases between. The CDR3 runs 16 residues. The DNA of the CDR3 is TGTGCCAGCAGTTCCCCGGGGTCAGTAGCCAAAAACATTCAGTACTTC. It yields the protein CASSSPGSVAKNIQYF.

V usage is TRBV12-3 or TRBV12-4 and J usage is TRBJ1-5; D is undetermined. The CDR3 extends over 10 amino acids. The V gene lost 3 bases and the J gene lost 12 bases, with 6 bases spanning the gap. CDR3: CASSFTYQHF. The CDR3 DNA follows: TGTGCCAGCAGTTTTACTTACCAGCATTTT.

The CDR3 here is CASSPGRRTGGYNEKLFF. CDR3 in DNA: TGTGCCAGCAGCCCCGGCCGACGGACAGGGGGCTATAATGAAAAACTGTTTTTT. V is TRBV9 and J is TRBJ1-4, with 11 bases that match TRBD1. This CDR3 contains 18 residues. J gave up 4 bases and V 4 bases, and 12 bases lay outside the gene matches. Germline V gives CDR1 SGDLS, CDR2 YYNGEE.

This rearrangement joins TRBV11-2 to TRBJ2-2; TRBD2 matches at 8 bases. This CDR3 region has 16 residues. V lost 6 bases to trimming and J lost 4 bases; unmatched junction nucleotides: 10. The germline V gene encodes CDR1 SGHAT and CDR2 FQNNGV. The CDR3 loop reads CASSFTGGLRTGELFF. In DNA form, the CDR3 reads TGTGCCAGCAGTTTTACGGGGGGGCTTCGCACCGGGGAGCTGTTTTTT.

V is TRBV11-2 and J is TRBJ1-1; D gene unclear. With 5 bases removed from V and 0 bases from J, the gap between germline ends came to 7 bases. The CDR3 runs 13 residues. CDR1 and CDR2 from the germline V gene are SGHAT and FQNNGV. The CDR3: CASSHTMNTEAFF. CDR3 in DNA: TGTGCCAGCAGCCATACTATGAACACTGAAGCTTTCTTT.

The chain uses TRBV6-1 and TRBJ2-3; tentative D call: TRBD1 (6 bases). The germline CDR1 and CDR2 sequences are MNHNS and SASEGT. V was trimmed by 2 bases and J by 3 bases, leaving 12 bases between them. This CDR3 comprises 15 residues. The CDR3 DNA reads TGTGCCAGCAGTGAAAGGGGGTCGTGGACAGATACGCAGTATTTT. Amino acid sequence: CASSERGSWTDTQYF.

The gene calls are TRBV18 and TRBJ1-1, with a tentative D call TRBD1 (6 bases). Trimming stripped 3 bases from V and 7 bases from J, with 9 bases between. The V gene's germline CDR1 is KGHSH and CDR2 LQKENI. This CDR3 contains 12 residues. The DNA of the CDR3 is TGTGCCAGCTCACCCTCGGACAGTGAAGCTTTCTTT. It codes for CASSPSDSEAFF.

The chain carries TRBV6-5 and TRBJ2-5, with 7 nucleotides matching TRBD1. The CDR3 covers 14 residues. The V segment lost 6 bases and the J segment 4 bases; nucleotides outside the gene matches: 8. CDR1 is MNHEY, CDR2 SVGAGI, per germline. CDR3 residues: CASRSTGTGETQYF. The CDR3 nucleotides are TGTGCCAGCAGGTCGACAGGGACGGGAGAGACCCAGTACTTC.